The following is a T cell receptor (beta chain) sequence with its context. This clonotype appeared a few times. The specificity of this receptor is unknown. No quality values exist for individual bases; no much larger clone is one base distant. The sequencer was an Illumina HiSeq 1500. In TCRdb, the public reads were trimmed at Q25 with fastp and aligned with MiXCR, with productive beta chains retained. Each record represents a unique CDR3 protein, reported with the most common genes and DNA among its rows. In all, the sample holds 150,000 to 200,000 distinct CDR3 sequences, and 15% to 20% of those were seen once. The top ten constitute about 17% of the sample. These data belong to a study of T cell repertoires in cytomegalovirus infection (dated by TCRdb to the late 2010s). Describing the broader study: Donor HLA type was relevant to the analysis, as public TCR beta signatures indicated carriage of CMV infection together with the matching HLA type.

Broad study findings and their caveats: In the ex vivo response, HLA-C-restricted CMV-specific TCR beta clonotypes were dominant, and in two of eight donors the single most frequent clonotype came from this HLA-C-restricted group. Carriers of CMV infection plus the relevant HLA type were discriminated by the cumulative frequency of public TCR beta family members in the study cohort and in an independent approximately 360-donor cohort.

The sequenced material came from CD8+ T cells from PBMCs. The clonotype originates from a human donor in good health (CMV status not recorded). Some clones in this sample may be carry-over from other donors' samples.

The DNA sequence reads TGTGCCAGCAGCTCCGGGACTGATACGCAGTATTTT. Its amino acids are CASSSGTDTQYF. Recombination connected TRBV7-3 to TRBJ2-3, and possibly TRBD2, on 6 matching bases. The germline V gene supplies CDR1 SGHTA and CDR2 FQGTGA. The CDR3 runs 12 amino acids, cysteine and phenylalanine included. Left in the record is the CDR3 DNA by itself, 36 bases read in frame from the first base. Relative to germline, V is 4 bases shorter and J is 6 bases shorter, with 8 bases between their ends. The variable domain in full, with residues beyond the CDR3 obtained from the reference TRBV7-3 and TRBJ2-3 genes, is GAGVSQTPSNKVTEKGKYVELRCDPISGHTALYWYRQSLGQGPEFLIYFQGTGAADDSGLPNDRFFAVRPEGSVSTLKIQRTERGDSAVYLCASSSGTDTQYFGPGTRLTVL.